Below are 16 T cell receptor beta chains sequenced from a single sample in a study of blood T cells in healthy people across ages. The use of a sample-barcoded 5' primer and a J-beta primer mix characterized a second PCR of roughly 6 to 11 cycles. TCRdb re-analysed the 5' RACE reads in MiXCR, keeping a single row per CDR3 protein. There are around 940,000 distinct CDR3 sequences in the sample; roughly 51% occur only once, and about a fifth lies in the top ten. The source material was blood. These TCRs come from a woman aged 55-69 years in good health.

This clonotype occurred many times. At one of its ends the junction is not consistent with the germline gene, which may arise from a read error. The CDR3: CASSLVYNEQFF. The CDR3 nucleotides read TGCGCCAGCAGCTTGGTCTACAATGAGCAGTTCTTC. The chain has TRBV7-2 and TRBJ2-1; unclear D gene. Germline V lookup: CDR1 SGHTA, CDR2 FQGNSA. This CDR3 has 12 amino acids.

This clonotype has only a few counts. The gene calls are TRBV29-1 and TRBJ2-4; D remains unclear. The tail of the sequence fits TRBJ2-5 better, so the J call may be wrong. Looked up from germline, CDR1 is SQVTM and CDR2 is ANQGSEA. The length of the CDR3 is 14 residues. The CDR3 sequence: CSALSFPSRETQYF. CDR3 DNA: TGCAGCGCCCTCAGCTTCCCCTCCAGAGAGACCCAGTACTTC.

V is TRBV6-2 or TRBV6-3 and J is TRBJ2-4; D not certain. The J call is doubtful: the DNA matches TRBJ2-7 better. Germline V gene lookup returns CDR1 MNHEY and CDR2 SVGEGT. The CDR3 extends over 18 amino acids. CDR3 in DNA: TGTGCCAGCAGTTTTAGCCCGAGAGGTGCCTCCTTATCCTACGAGCAGTACTTC. Encoded protein: CASSFSPRGASLSYEQYF.

The V gene is TRBV27, the J gene TRBJ2-1, with 8 bases identical to TRBD2. V was pared by 7 bases and J by 4 bases, with 6 bases of the junction left unmatched. Germline lookup yields CDR1 MNHEY and CDR2 SMNVEV (reference sequence). This CDR3 spans 14 amino acids. The CDR3: CASKSGSWYNEQFF. For the CDR3, the DNA is TGTGCCAGCAAAAGCGGGAGTTGGTACAATGAGCAGTTCTTC.

This clonotype was detected only a few times. The CDR3 is CASSVMGATDFTDEQFF. The CDR3 DNA reads as TGCGCCAGCAGCGTTATGGGAGCTACCGACTTTACAGATGAGCAGTTCTTC. The gene calls are TRBV4-1 and TRBJ2-1; TRBD2 might be the D (5 bases). The germline V and J ends were trimmed by 5 bases and 8 bases, with 25 bases remaining between them. The germline gives CDR1 MGHRA, CDR2 YSYEKL. The length of the CDR3 is 17 residues.

The chain couples TRBV12-3 or TRBV12-4 to TRBJ1-4; possible D gene TRBD1, 5 bases. This CDR3 comprises 15 residues. The germline V and J ends were trimmed by 2 bases and 8 bases, with 15 bases remaining between them. This chain's CDR3 is CASSLFGAGKEKLFF. For the CDR3, the DNA is TGTGCCAGCAGTTTATTTGGGGCAGGGAAGGAAAAACTGTTTTTT.

The chain joins TRBV20-1 to TRBJ2-1; unclear D gene. V lost 5 bases, J lost 12 bases, and 17 bases lay in between. This CDR3 is built from 12 residues. CDR1 DFQATT and CDR2 SNEGSKA come from the germline V gene (reference sequence). CDR3 DNA sequence: TGCAGTGCTCTTCATAAAGGACGGATGCAGTTCTTC. This gives the protein CSALHKGRMQFF.

In this sample, this clonotype turned up once. V and J are TRBV20-1 and TRBJ2-7; 8 bases line up with TRBD2. The junction had 21 bases not matched to a gene; V was cut back by 6 bases and J by 5 bases. Germline loops: CDR1 DFQATT, CDR2 SNEGSKA (reference sequence). The CDR3 consists of 17 residues. Here the CDR3 DNA reads TGCAGTGCCCAGGGACTAGAAATTTTCGAACTCCTAGACGAGCAGTACTTC. This codes for CSAQGLEIFELLDEQYF.

This clonotype has only a few counts. CDR3 protein: CASSRQQGNNEQFF. The CDR3 nucleotides read TGCGCCAGCAGCCGCCAACAGGGGAACAATGAGCAGTTCTTC. This sequence joins TRBV4-1 and TRBJ2-1; the match to TRBD1 covers 7 bases. The CDR3 covers 14 residues. CDR1 and CDR2 from the germline V gene are MGHRA and YSYEKL. V shed 4 bases and J 5 bases; nucleotides not matched to a gene: 5.

The chain joins TRBV28 to TRBJ2-2; D gene ambiguous. The CDR3 is 13 residues long. Per the germline V gene, CDR1 is MDHEN and CDR2 is SYDVKM. With 5 bases removed from V and 1 base from J, the gap between germline ends came to 5 bases. The CDR3 DNA sequence: TGTGCCAGCAGTACATTGAACACCGGGGAGCTGTTTTTT. Protein sequence: CASSTLNTGELFF. The full variable domain, completed using reference TRBV28 and TRBJ2-2, is DVKVTQSSRYLVKRTGEKVFLECVQDMDHENMFWYRQDPGLGLRLIYFSYDVKMKEKGDIPEGYSVSREKKERFSLILESASTNQTSMYLCASSTLNTGELFFGEGSRLTVL.

This clonotype was picked up a small number of times. The chain joins TRBV11-2 to TRBJ2-5, with 7 positions matching TRBD1. CDR1 SGHAT and CDR2 FQNNGV come from the germline V gene. Unmatched junction bases numbered 14, after V lost 2 bases and J lost 2 bases. The CDR3 is made up of 18 amino acids. CDR3 bases: TGTGCCAGCAGCTTACCCCAGAGGGGGCAAAAATTACAAGAGACCCAGTACTTC. Protein sequence: CASSLPQRGQKLQETQYF.

V gene TRBV2 combines with J gene TRBJ2-7; 7 nucleotides line up with TRBD1. The trim removed 8 bases at V and 0 bases at J, leaving 7 bases unmatched. The CDR3 is 14 residues long. Germline-derived CDR1 and CDR2 are SNHLY and FYNNEI. CDR3 bases: TGTGCCAGCCGGACAGGACAAAGCTCCTACGAGCAGTACTTC. Its protein is CASRTGQSSYEQYF. Using reference TRBV2 and TRBJ2-7 for the parts outside the CDR3, the full variable domain is EPEVTQTPSHQVTQMGQEVILRCVPISNHLYFYWYRQILGQKVEFLVSFYNNEISEKSEIFDDQFSVERPDGSNFTLKIRSTKLEDSAMYFCASRTGQSSYEQYFGPGTRLTVT.

The genes are TRBV28 and TRBJ2-5; 8 bases fit TRBD1. V dropped 6 bases and J dropped 5; count of bases not matched to a gene: 8. Germline V gene sequence: CDR1 MDHEN, CDR2 SYDVKM. The CDR3 contains 14 residues. Here the CDR3 reads CASSDRGGMETQYF. CDR3 nucleotide sequence: TGTGCCAGCAGCGACAGGGGAGGAATGGAGACCCAGTACTTC. The full variable domain, its missing parts supplied by reference TRBV28 and TRBJ2-5, is DVKVTQSSRYLVKRTGEKVFLECVQDMDHENMFWYRQDPGLGLRLIYFSYDVKMKEKGDIPEGYSVSREKKERFSLILESASTNQTSMYLCASSDRGGMETQYFGPGTRLLVL.

This clonotype has only a few counts. The CDR3 nucleotides read TGTGCCAGCAGCTTAAACACAGGGCTTACATACAATGAGCAGTTCTTC. It specifies CASSLNTGLTYNEQFF. The chain recombines TRBV7-6 with TRBJ2-1; a possible D gene is TRBD1 (6 bases). Germline CDR1 reads SGHVS; CDR2 reads FNYEAQ. The CDR3 covers 16 residues. The ends were cut back, 2 bases at V and 4 bases at J, with 15 bases in the middle.

In DNA, the CDR3 is TGTGCCAGCAGTTCGGTTGCGGGTGGCTACACCTTC. Protein sequence: CASSSVAGGYTF. The genes are TRBV7-2 and TRBJ1-2; D uncertain. The CDR3 is made up of 12 amino acids. Germline values: CDR1 SGHTA, CDR2 FQGNSA. V lost 6 bases, J lost 7 bases, and 12 bases lay in between.

Points on this clonotype: The junction and the germline gene differ at one end; a read error may be behind it. The V call is TRBV12-3 or TRBV12-4, the J call TRBJ2-3; 8 bases agree with TRBD2. This CDR3 has 17 residues. This CDR3 reads CASCYKPGRAGVDTEYF. CDR3 DNA: TGTGCCAGCTGTTATAAACCGGGCAGAGCGGGAGTGGATACGGAGTATTTT.